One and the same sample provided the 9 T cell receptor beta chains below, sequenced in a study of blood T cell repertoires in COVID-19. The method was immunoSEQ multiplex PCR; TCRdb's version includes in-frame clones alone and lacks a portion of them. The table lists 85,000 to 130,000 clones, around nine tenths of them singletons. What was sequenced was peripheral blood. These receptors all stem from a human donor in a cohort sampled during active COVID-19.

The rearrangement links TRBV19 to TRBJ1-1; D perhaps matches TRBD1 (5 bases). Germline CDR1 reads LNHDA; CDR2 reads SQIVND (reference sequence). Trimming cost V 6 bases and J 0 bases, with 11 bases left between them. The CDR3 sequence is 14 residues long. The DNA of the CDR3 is TGTGCCAGTAGCCTGGGGGACTTGAACACTGAAGCTTTCTTT. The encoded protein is CASSLGDLNTEAFF.

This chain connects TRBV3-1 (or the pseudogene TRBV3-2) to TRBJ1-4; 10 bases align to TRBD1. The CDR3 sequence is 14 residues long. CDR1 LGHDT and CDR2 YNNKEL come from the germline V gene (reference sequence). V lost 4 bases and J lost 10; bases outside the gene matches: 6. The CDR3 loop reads CASSPGTGVGKLFF. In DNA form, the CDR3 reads TGTGCCAGCAGCCCCGGGACAGGGGTTGGAAAACTGTTTTTT.

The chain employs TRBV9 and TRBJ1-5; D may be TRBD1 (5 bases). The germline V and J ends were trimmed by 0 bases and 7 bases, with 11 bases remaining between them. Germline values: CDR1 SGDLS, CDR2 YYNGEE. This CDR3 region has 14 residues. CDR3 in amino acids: CASSVDGAGQPQHF. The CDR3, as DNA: TGTGCCAGCAGCGTAGATGGGGCAGGCCAGCCCCAGCATTTT.

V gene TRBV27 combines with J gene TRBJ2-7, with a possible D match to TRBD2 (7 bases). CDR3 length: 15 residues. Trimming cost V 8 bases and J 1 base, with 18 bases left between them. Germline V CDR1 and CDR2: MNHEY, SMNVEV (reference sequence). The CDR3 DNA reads TGTGCCAGCTCCAGGGGCGGGAGTTCATCCTACGAGCAGTACTTC. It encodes CASSRGGSSSYEQYF.

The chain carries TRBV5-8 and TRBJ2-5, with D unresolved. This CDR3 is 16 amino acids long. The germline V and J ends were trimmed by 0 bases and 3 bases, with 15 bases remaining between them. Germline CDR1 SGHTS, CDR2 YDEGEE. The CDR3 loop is CASSLVGALGEETQYF. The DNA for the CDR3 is TGTGCCAGCAGCTTGGTAGGAGCCCTTGGAGAAGAGACCCAGTACTTC.

CDR3 nucleotide sequence: TGTGCCAGCAGTTACGACAGGGGCGGTCAGCCCCAGCATTTT. Its translation: CASSYDRGGQPQHF. This chain uses TRBV6-5 with TRBJ1-5, with 8 bases aligning to TRBD1. V was pared by 2 bases and J by 6 bases, with 3 bases of the junction left unmatched. The CDR3 runs 14 residues. CDR1 MNHEY and CDR2 SVGAGI come from the germline V gene.

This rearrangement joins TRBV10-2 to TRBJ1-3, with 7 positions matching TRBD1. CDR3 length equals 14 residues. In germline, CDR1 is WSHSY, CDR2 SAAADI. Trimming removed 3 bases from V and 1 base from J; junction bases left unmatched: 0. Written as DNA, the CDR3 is TGCGCCAGCAGTGAACAGGGGTCTGGAAACACCATATATTTT. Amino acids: CASSEQGSGNTIYF.

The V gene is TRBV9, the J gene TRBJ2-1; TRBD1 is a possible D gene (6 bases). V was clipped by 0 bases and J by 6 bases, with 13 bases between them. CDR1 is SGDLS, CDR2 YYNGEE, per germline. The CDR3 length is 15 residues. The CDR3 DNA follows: TGTGCCAGCAGCGTAGACGATAGGGGGATCAATGAGCAGTTCTTC. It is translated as CASSVDDRGINEQFF. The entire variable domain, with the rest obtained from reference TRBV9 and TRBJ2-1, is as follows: DSGVTQTPKHLITATGQRVTLRCSPRSGDLSVYWYQQSLDQGLQFLIQYYNGEERAKGNILERFSAQQFPDLHSELNLSSLELGDSALYFCASSVDDRGINEQFFGPGTRLTVL.

The CDR3 here is CASSQDSVEEKLFF. CDR3 in DNA: TGTGCCAGCAGCCAAGACAGCGTTGAGGAAAAACTGTTTTTT. V usage is TRBV14 and J usage is TRBJ1-4; D is uncertain. Germline-derived CDR1 and CDR2 are SGHDN and FVKESK. This CDR3 contains 14 residues. Trimming pared 0 bases from V and 8 bases from J, leaving 10 bases between.